This T cell receptor (beta chain) was captured in a study of blood T cell repertoires in COVID-19. For the study at large: Samples taken during acute and convalescent COVID-19 were collected in the United States, Italy and Spain. T cells, B-cell-depleted T cells, or PBMCs provided the cDNA or gDNA that served as material.

Methods used by the authors: Reference gene primer amplification yielded estimated nucleated cell counts. Repertoires were generated with immunoSEQ multiplex PCR, while TCRdb's copy carries only in-frame clones and drops some. V and J calls and clone size are as listed in that table; D and trimming were resolved from the DNA. The repertoire consists of under 5,000 clones, with 78% occurring once and the leading ten covering approximately 42%. Input material: peripheral blood. The TCR comes from a human donor with active or convalescent COVID-19. The donor label of this sample is uncertain.

CDR3 in amino acids: CASSLGGQGPQPQHF. The CDR3 DNA reads TGTGCCAGCAGCCTGGGGGGACAGGGGCCTCAGCCCCAGCATTTT. The V and J genes are TRBV4-2 and TRBJ1-5; 10 nucleotides line up with TRBD1. With V trimmed by 4 bases and J by 6 bases, 6 bases remained unmatched. The CDR3 has 15 amino acids. Germline lookup yields CDR1 LGHNA and CDR2 YNFKEQ.